A single sample is the source of the 11 T cell receptor beta chains below, sequenced in a study of blood T cell repertoires in COVID-19. Only in-frame clones appear in the TCRdb table, and some are missing; sequencing was by immunoSEQ multiplex PCR. The sample has 100,000 to 150,000 clones, 88% seen once. Material for sequencing was peripheral blood. These receptors came from a human donor in a cohort sampled during active COVID-19.

The genes are TRBV7-9 and TRBJ2-1, with D hard to call. The V end lost 1 base, the J end lost 4 bases, and 11 bases lay between the germline ends. Germline loops: CDR1 SEHNR, CDR2 FQNEAQ (reference sequence). CDR3 length: 15 residues. The CDR3 sequence: CASSLGGGSYNEQFF. The CDR3 bases are TGTGCCAGCAGCTTAGGTGGCGGTTCTTACAATGAGCAGTTCTTC.

The chain links TRBV5-1 to TRBJ2-7; perhaps TRBD1 as D (5 bases). The CDR3 loop spans 16 amino acids. Deletions cut 0 bases from V and 6 bases from J, with 19 bases between. Germline V gene data show CDR1 as SGHRS and CDR2 as YFSETQ. CDR3 sequence (DNA): TGCGCCAGCAGCTTGGTCCGTGACAGTAGCAGGGCCGAGCAGTACTTC. Residues: CASSLVRDSSRAEQYF.

The chain is built from TRBV18 and TRBJ1-2; D call uncertain. The CDR3 consists of 13 residues. CDR1 is KGHSH and CDR2 is LQKENI in the germline V gene. V was cut by 4 bases and J by 5 bases, with 11 bases left in between. DNA for the CDR3: TGTGCCAGCTCACGCGGAGTTCTATATGGCTACACCTTC. Residues: CASSRGVLYGYTF.

The J gene is TRBJ2-7, the V gene TRBV30, with D unresolved. The germline CDR1 and CDR2 sequences are GTSNPN and SVGIG (reference sequence). This CDR3 is built from 11 residues. The V gene lost 3 bases and the J gene lost 3 bases, with 6 bases spanning the gap. The CDR3 loop is CAWSLNYEQYF. The CDR3 DNA reads as TGTGCCTGGAGCCTAAACTACGAGCAGTACTTC.

The rearrangement links TRBV18 to TRBJ2-5; no reliable D call. Trimming cost V 8 bases and J 2 bases, with 12 bases left between them. CDR3 length equals 13 residues. Germline V gene lookup returns CDR1 KGHSH and CDR2 LQKENI. CDR3 protein: CASTRALQETQYF. The CDR3 DNA sequence: TGTGCCAGCACACGGGCCCTACAAGAGACCCAGTACTTC.

The chain couples TRBV5-5 to TRBJ1-3; 9 bases align to TRBD1. V shed 0 bases, J shed 4 bases, and the junction held 8 bases outside the gene matches. This CDR3 contains 17 residues. The germline CDR1 and CDR2 sequences are SGHKS and YYEKEE (reference sequence). CDR3 sequence: CASSLAGTGLSGNTIYF. CDR3 DNA sequence: TGTGCCAGCAGCTTGGCCGGGACAGGGCTGTCCGGAAACACCATATATTTT.

A word on this clone: Other nucleotide sequences from this sample produce the same CDR3. The J gene is TRBJ2-7, the V gene TRBV5-1; 7 bases map to TRBD2. Trimming cost V 5 bases and J 0 bases; bases outside gene matches: 2. Germline values: CDR1 SGHRS, CDR2 YFSETQ. The CDR3 is 13 residues long. As DNA, the CDR3 is TGCGCCAGCAGTTTAGCGGGCTCCTACGAGCAGTACTTC. This encodes CASSLAGSYEQYF.

This rearrangement joins TRBV3-1 (or the pseudogene TRBV3-2) to TRBJ2-1; 7 bases are shared with TRBD2. Trimming took 0 bases from V and 1 from J; bases not matched to a gene: 6. This CDR3 is 17 amino acids long. The germline gives CDR1 LGHDT, CDR2 YNNKEL (reference sequence). CDR3 in amino acids: CASSQDETSVSYNEQFF. In nucleotides, the CDR3 is TGTGCCAGCAGCCAAGACGAAACTAGCGTGTCCTACAATGAGCAGTTCTTC.

As for this clone: The junction departs from germline at one end; a sequencing error may be responsible. The chain joins TRBV7-7 to TRBJ2-1; 9 bases match TRBD1. CDR3 length equals 16 residues. The germline gives CDR1 SSHAT, CDR2 FNYEAQ (reference sequence). The CDR3 loop reads CASSLTGTGLIDEQFF. The CDR3 DNA reads TGTGCTAGCAGCTTAACGGGGACAGGGTTAATCGATGAGCAGTTCTTC.

To note about this clone: An end of the junction does not agree with germline; a read error may underlie this. CDR3 nucleotide sequence: TGTGCCTGGACCAGACCGGGACAGGATACCAACTGGATTTTT. Translation gives CAWTRPGQDTNWIF. The rearrangement joins TRBV30 to TRBJ2-2, with 8 bases fitting TRBD1. Germline V gene data show CDR1 as GTSNPN and CDR2 as SVGIG (reference sequence). The CDR3 is 14 amino acids.

The rearrangement joins TRBV24-1 to TRBJ2-1, with 12 bases that match TRBD2. The germline V gene encodes CDR1 KGHDR and CDR2 SFDVKD. Unmatched junction bases numbered 8, after V lost 4 bases and J lost 5 bases. The CDR3 totals 17 residues. The CDR3 coding sequence is TGTGCCACCAGTGAGCGACGTCGGACTAGCGGGAACAATGAGCAGTTCTTC. Protein sequence: CATSERRRTSGNNEQFF.